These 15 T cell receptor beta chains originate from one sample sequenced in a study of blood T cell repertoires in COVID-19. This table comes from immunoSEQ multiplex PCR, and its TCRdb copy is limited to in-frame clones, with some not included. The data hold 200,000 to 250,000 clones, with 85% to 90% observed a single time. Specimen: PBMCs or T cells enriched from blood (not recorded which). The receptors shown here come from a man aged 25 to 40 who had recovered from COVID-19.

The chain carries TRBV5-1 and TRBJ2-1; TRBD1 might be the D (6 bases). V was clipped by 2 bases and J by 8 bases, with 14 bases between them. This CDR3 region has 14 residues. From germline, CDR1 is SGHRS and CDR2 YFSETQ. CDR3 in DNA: TGCGCCAGCAGCTTCTGGCAGGGGATGGATGAGCAGTTCTTC. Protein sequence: CASSFWQGMDEQFF.

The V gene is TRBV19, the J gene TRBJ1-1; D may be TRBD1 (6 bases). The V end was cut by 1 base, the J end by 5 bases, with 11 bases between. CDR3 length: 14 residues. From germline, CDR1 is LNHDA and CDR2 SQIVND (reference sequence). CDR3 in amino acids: CASSIVQGRTEAFF. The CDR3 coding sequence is TGTGCCAGTAGTATAGTTCAGGGGCGGACTGAAGCTTTCTTT.

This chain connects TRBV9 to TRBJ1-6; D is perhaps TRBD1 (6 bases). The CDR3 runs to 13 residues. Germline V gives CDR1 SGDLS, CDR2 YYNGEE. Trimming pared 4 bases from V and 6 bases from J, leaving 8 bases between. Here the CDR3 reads CASSSDSNSPLHF. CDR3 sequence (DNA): TGTGCCAGCAGCTCGGACAGTAATTCACCCCTCCACTTT.

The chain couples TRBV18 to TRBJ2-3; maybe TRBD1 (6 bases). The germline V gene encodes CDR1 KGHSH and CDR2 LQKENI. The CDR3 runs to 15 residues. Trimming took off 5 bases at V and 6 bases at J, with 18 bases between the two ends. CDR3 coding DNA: TGTGCCAGCTCATCACGGGTACAGGGTTCGGATACGCAGTATTTT. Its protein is CASSSRVQGSDTQYF.

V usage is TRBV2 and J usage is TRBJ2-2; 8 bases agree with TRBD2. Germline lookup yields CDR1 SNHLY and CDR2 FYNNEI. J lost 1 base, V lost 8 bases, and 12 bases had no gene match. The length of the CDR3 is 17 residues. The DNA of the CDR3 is TGTGCCAGCCTACCATCCCCCCTAGCGGGGAACACCGGGGAGCTGTTTTTT. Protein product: CASLPSPLAGNTGELFF.

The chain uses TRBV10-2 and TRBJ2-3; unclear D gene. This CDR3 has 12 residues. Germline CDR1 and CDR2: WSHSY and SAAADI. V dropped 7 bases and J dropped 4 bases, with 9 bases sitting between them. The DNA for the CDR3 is TGCGCCAGCAAGGCTAGTTCAGATACGCAGTATTTT. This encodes CASKASSDTQYF.

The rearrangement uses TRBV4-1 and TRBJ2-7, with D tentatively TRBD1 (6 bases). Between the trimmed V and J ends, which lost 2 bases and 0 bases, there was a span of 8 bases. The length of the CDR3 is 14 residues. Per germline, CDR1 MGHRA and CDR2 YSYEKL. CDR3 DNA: TGCGCCAGCAGCCAACTGGGGGCCTCCTACGAGCAGTACTTC. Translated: CASSQLGASYEQYF.

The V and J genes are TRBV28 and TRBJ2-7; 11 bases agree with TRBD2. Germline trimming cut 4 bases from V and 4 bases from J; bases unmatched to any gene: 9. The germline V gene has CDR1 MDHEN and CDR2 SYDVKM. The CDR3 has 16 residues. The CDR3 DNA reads TGTGCCAGCAGTTCCGGGAGACTAGCGGGAAGTTACGAGCAGTACTTC. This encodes CASSSGRLAGSYEQYF.

The CDR3: CASSYGQSTGELFF. DNA for the CDR3: TGTGCCAGCAGTTACGGACAGAGTACCGGGGAGCTGTTTTTT. This sequence joins TRBV6-5 and TRBJ2-2; possibly TRBD1 for D (6 bases). With 2 bases removed from V and 5 bases from J, the gap between germline ends came to 9 bases. Germline V gives CDR1 MNHEY, CDR2 SVGAGI. This CDR3 is built from 14 residues.

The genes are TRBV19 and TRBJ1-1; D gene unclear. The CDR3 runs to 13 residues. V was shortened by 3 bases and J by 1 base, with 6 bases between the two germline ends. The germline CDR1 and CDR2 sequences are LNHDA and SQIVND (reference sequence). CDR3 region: CASSIAENTEAFF. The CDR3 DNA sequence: TGTGCCAGTAGTATTGCGGAGAACACTGAAGCTTTCTTT. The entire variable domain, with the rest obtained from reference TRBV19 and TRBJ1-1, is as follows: DGGITQSPKYLFRKEGQNVTLSCEQNLNHDAMYWYRQDPGQGLRLIYYSQIVNDFQKGDIAEGYSVSREKKESFPLTVTSAQKNPTAFYLCASSIAENTEAFFGQGTRLTVV.

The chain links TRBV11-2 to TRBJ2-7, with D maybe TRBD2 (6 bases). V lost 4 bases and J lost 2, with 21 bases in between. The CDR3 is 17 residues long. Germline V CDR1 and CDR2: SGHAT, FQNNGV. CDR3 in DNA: TGTGCCAGCAGCTCCCGGTGGTGGAAGGAGGGAACCTACGAGCAGTACTTC. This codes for CASSSRWWKEGTYEQYF.

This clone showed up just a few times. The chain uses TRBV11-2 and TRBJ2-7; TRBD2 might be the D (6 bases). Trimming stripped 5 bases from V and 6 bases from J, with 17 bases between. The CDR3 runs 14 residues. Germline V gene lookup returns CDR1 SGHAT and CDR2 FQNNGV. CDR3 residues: CASSISPSDVEQYF. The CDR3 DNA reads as TGTGCCAGCAGCATTAGCCCTAGCGACGTCGAGCAGTACTTC.

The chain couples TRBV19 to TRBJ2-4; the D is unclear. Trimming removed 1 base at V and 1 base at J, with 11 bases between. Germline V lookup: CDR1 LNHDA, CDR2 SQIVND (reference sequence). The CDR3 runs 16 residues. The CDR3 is CASSIGGSLAKNIQYF. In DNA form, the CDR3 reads TGTGCCAGTAGTATAGGCGGAAGTCTGGCCAAAAACATTCAGTACTTC.

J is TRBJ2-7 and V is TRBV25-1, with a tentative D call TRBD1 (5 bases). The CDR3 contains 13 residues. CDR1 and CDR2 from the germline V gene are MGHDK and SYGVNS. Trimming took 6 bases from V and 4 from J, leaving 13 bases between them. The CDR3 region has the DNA TGTGCCAGCAGCGAGACAGACTGGTACGAGCAGTACTTC. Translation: CASSETDWYEQYF.

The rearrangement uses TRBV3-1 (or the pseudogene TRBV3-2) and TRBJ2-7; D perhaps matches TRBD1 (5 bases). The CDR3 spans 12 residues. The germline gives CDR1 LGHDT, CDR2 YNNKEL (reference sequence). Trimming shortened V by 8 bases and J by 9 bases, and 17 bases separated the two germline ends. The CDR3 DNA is TGTGCCAGCTGGATTTGGGGTACAGGGCAGTACTTC. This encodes CASWIWGTGQYF.